This T cell receptor beta chain was obtained from a study of cytomegalovirus exposure and HLA in healthy donors (TCRdb year 2017). In the study overall: In an earlier analysis of approximately 640 of the donors, 276 Gb of sequence data and about 110 million unique TCR beta sequences from roughly 190 million T cells were reported. To predict cytomegalovirus infection status, the study brought together high-throughput TCR immunosequencing, statistical association of individual TCRs with disease status, and machine learning. On average, around 200,000 unique TCR beta nucleotide sequences were sequenced per donor among 300 to 500 genotyped donors of the cohort, with roughly 19% of those sequences being non-productive. The study aimed to test whether cataloging public T cell receptors could reveal signatures of past pathogen exposure. Every repertoire in the discovery cohort had been generated on one and the same sequencing platform. Both class I and class II loci were covered by HLA typing, at four-digit resolution. Among the roughly 410 genotyped donors, around 79% belonged to the genetic ancestry cluster associated with self-reported Caucasian donors. To decide whether each TCR beta V gene segment behaved as functional or pseudogenic, an earlier analysis of some 540 of the donors relied on high-throughput TCR beta sequencing. Roughly 300 gigabases of sequencing data and roughly 80 million unique TCR sequences made up an early release that covered 640 HLA-typed donors. The number of donors typed differed by locus, with roughly 620-630 for A, B, C, DRB1 and DQB1, 522 for DQA1, approximately 570 for DPA1, and some 440 for DPB1. Alongside the repertoire data, information on donor age, sex, ethnicity and CMV serostatus was compiled. A later genetic analysis took genome-wide SNP genotypes for about three fifths of the 666 donors and used that subset as a discovery cohort. To study patterns of TCR occurrence, a later analysis re-analyzed previously published TCR beta repertoires from just over 650 donors and added high-resolution HLA genotyping. The study used immunosequencing to profile the T cell repertoires of approximately 640 subjects and linked those repertoires to cytomegalovirus serostatus. Rather than drawing on any new phenotypic data, the later analysis identified candidate immune exposures from TCR beta sequences and the way those sequences occurred across donors. A separate validation cohort of 90 to 150 different subjects was used in addition to the roughly 670-subject first cohort. Because of strong linkage in the cohort, roughly 5 DR-DQ haplotypes were treated as single units for association and clustering.

Trimming removed 3 bases from V and 5 bases from J; the gene matches leave 7 bases unexplained. The CDR3 starts with the cysteine, ends with the phenylalanine, and has 14 residues. Kept here is only the CDR3 DNA, which spans 42 bases and is read in frame from base 1. CDR1 SGHNT and CDR2 YYREEE were looked up in the germline V gene (reference sequence). Notes on this clone: It lacks a known antigen. No per-base quality is available; no much larger clone lies one base away.

The cohort was made up of approximately 670 healthy bone marrow donors. All cohort members were sampled while nominally healthy, although unrecorded immune exposures were likely present. The donor tested CMV seronegative and was one of the 352 seronegative cohort members. Every donor gave a peripheral blood sample, and the peripheral blood mononuclear cells from that sample were used for TCR beta sequencing. The Qiagen DNeasy Blood Extraction Kit was used to extract genomic DNA from the blood cell samples. The protocol used for the library was the immunoSEQ multiplex PCR assay. A mixture of 60 forward primers for TCR Vbeta segments and 13 reverse primers for TCR Jbeta segments was used in the multiplex PCR. Amplification of the CDR3 region of rearranged TCR beta genes was performed with a multiplex PCR assay on genomic DNA. The amplified TCR beta libraries were sequenced on the Illumina HiSeq System as 87-base-pair reads. Concerning the study's data processing: A later analysis tallied approximately 87 million unique TCR beta chains across the 700 or so repertoires, and approximately 12 million of those chains were shared by two or more donors. Raw reads were error-corrected and collapsed into unique sequences by a nearest-neighbor algorithm in which closely related sequences were merged to remove PCR and sequencing errors. CDR3 sequences were aligned to IMGT reference sequences to assign V, D and J gene segments. For a sequence to be retained, a match of at least six nucleotides to both a V gene segment and a J gene segment was required. Rearrangements were classified as productive when the CDR3 lacked stop codons and remained in frame with V and J, and all other rearrangements were classified as non-productive. Following IMGT convention, CDR3 was defined as the stretch from the second conserved V-encoded cysteine up to the conserved J-encoded phenylalanine. The earlier analysis of about 530 of the donors excluded any sequence lacking an unambiguous match to a single V gene segment. In an earlier analysis of almost 600 of the donors, a V segment was called functional when productive rearrangements were above 56.7%, and segregating when the standard deviation between donors exceeded 5%. To diagnose cytomegalovirus status from the catalog of TCR beta chain sequences, a statistical classification framework was built. A later analysis assigned V and J genes by comparing TCR nucleotide sequences with IMGT/GENE-DB human TR gene sequences. The TCRdist pipeline was used in a later analysis to assign CDR3 sequences and most-parsimonious VDJ recombination scenarios. In a later analysis, each TCR beta chain was defined by its CDR3 amino acid sequence together with its V-gene family, and reads without a unique V-gene family were excluded. As a way to deal with suspected cross-contamination and a sequencing artifact, a later analysis dropped 500 to 700 nucleotide sequences that were highly shared and had low generation probability. In a later analysis, a clonal expansion index was calculated for each public chain from normalized within-repertoire ranks of inferred template counts. In a later analysis, generation probabilities were computed using a VDJ recombination model fitted to out-of-frame rearrangements, and the results were checked against IGoR. Hypergeometric tests were used in a later analysis to score TCR-TCR, TCR-HLA and TCR-CMV co-occurrence, with a repertoire-size bias correction applied to the TCR pairs. False discovery rates were estimated in a later analysis by permuting HLA or CMV assignments 20 times. In a later analysis, co-occurring TCRs were grouped using DBSCAN, with TCRdist sequence similarity added in when clustering inside HLA-allele-positive subsets. Repertoires with fewer than 30,000 or more than 120,000 public chains were left out of co-occurrence clustering, as were a few repertoires with anomalous nucleotide sharing. TCRdb limited this immuneACCESS table to in-frame rearrangements with V and J called. A share of clones is missing; checked studies link under half to unresolved V genes, and the rest is unexplained. Clonal size and the V and J genes are those of that table, whereas D and trimming came from the DNA. Present in this sample are about 110,000 clones, 78% of which were seen just once. The ten most abundant clones make up 1% to 1.5% of the sample.

The study at large found these results: This cohort had only TCR beta chains sequenced, and the lack of alpha or paired-chain data limited which features could be detected. Most CMV-associated TCR beta chains appeared to be HLA-restricted in a later analysis, and the HLA associations seemed to be driven largely by CMV exposure. In a later analysis, the rate of TCR association differed among HLA loci, with DRB1 alleles having the most associated TCRs and HLA-C alleles having the fewest. Strong co-occurrence of HLA alleles, especially DR and DQ, made assigning TCR associations to individual alleles difficult. It was suggested by the authors that the approach could potentially be generalized to other disease states and immunological phenotypes. The study listed 150 to 200 TCR beta chains as associated with cytomegalovirus. Because counts were too low, about 18 rarely observed V segments, including chromosome 9 orphons, were excluded from the earlier analysis of under 650 of the donors. Linkage disequilibrium might explain the correlated functional status among segregating V segments, but an unknown experimental factor could not be ruled out. A later genetic analysis reported fewer N-insertions in productive TCRs among donors in an Asian-associated ancestry cluster than the roughly 700-donor mean. Compared with equally common non-associated chains, HLA-associated TCR beta chains in a later analysis were more clonally expanded and had lower generation probabilities. For the cohort, immune exposure information was limited to CMV serostatus. An association between a missense DCLRE1C variant and V-gene and J-gene trimming of TCR beta chains was found in a later genetic analysis and replicated in an independent cohort. Most TCR sequences were observed very rarely across donors, whereas some public TCRs were present in many individuals. The 87-base-pair reads could not distinguish some IMGT-functional V segments, including TRBV6-2 and TRBV6-3, so those segments were excluded. Because HLA typing was unavailable for some donors at each locus, only the typed subset was used in association tests. A further reported finding was that TCR beta sequences accurately predicted the HLA-A and HLA-B alleles for most subjects in the first cohort. An earlier analysis of around 540 of the donors showed that most TCR beta V segments appeared in productive rearrangements either about 87% or about 30% of the time, which broadly matched IMGT annotations. In vitro tests confirmed that a few of the cytomegalovirus-associated TCR beta chains recognize cytomegalovirus antigens. At a false discovery rate of 0.05, a later analysis linked under 20,000 TCR beta sequences to specific HLA alleles. In both the original and validation cohorts, the classifier was reported to diagnose cytomegalovirus status with high specificity and sensitivity. A group of highly shared sequence variants was considered likely to be a technical artifact of the sequencing pipeline. Several of the top co-occurrence clusters appeared to be linked to parvovirus B19, influenza, CMV and Epstein-Barr virus, according to a later analysis. The presence/absence analyses assumed that sequencing depth was roughly uniform across donors, and that assumption may not be true.

Here the chain combines TRBV5-4 and TRBJ2-7; TRBD2 fits 8 bases in the junction. Input material: PBMCs. The sequence was collected from a man aged 25-40 years in good health and CMV-seronegative. The nucleotide sequence is given as TGTGCCAGCAGCTCCATAGCGGGGCGGGACGAGCAGTACTTC. Its protein reads: CASSSIAGRDEQYF.